This T cell receptor beta chain is from a study of T cell repertoires and HLA-DP antigens. About the research overall: Versus self, one alloantigen differed at one groove amino acid, the other at some eleven.

For this clone: The antigen remains unidentified.

Per the germline V gene, CDR1 is SQVTM and CDR2 is ANQGSEA. J gave up 4 bases and V 0 bases, and 13 bases lay outside the gene matches. The CDR3 runs 18 residues. The assay was immunoSEQ multiplex PCR, and TCRdb's table has in-frame clones only and misses some. The table records approximately 89,000 clones, around nine tenths of them present only once. General study findings and limits: Clones undetected before culture averaged about 35% against one allele and around 50% against the other. Naive and memory CD4+ cells were analysed together, not apart.

CD4+ T cells were isolated untouched, approximately 98% pure. The receptor's source is a man in his forties or fifties in good health and CMV-seronegative. The chain recombines TRBV29-1 with TRBJ1-4; 8 nucleotides line up with TRBD1. The sequenced sample was CD4+ T cells from PBMCs. The CDR3 reads CSVEESEGRGLSNEKLFF. CDR3 DNA sequence: TGCAGCGTTGAAGAATCAGAAGGCAGGGGGCTCAGTAATGAAAAACTGTTTTTT.